The 6 T cell receptor beta chains listed next were all sequenced from one sample in a study of CD8 T cells in ankylosing spondylitis. TCRdb re-derived calls from the 5' RACE reads in MiXCR, one entry per CDR3 protein. The sample has 250,000 or so distinct CDR3 sequences, 24% seen once. The sample was blood, either unsorted or a sorted T cell fraction (not recorded which). These receptors were collected from a male donor with ankylosing spondylitis or in good health (not recorded which).

This clonotype showed up many times. The genes are TRBV20-1 and TRBJ2-3; 8 bases are shared with TRBD2. V trimming: 6 bases; J trimming: 3 bases; junction bases outside the gene matches: 8. This CDR3 contains 14 residues. CDR1 is DFQATT and CDR2 is SNEGSKA in the germline V gene (reference sequence). The CDR3 here is CSAYGGAGTDTQYF. Here the CDR3 DNA reads TGCAGTGCATACGGGGGGGCCGGAACAGATACGCAGTATTTT.

Concerning this clonotype itself: This clone may be a read error of a much larger clone one base away. The J gene is TRBJ2-1, the V gene TRBV7-2; D remains unclear. CDR3 length: 12 residues. Germline CDR1 reads SGHTA; CDR2 reads FQGNSA. Trimming took off 7 bases at V and 5 bases at J, with 9 bases between the two ends. This chain's CDR3 is CASNPVDNEQFF. For the CDR3, the DNA is TGTGCCAGCAACCCAGTGGACAATGAGCAGTTCTTC.

The gene calls are TRBV6-6 and TRBJ2-1; the D gene is possibly TRBD1 (5 bases). Trimming removed 6 bases at V and 8 bases at J, with 14 bases between. CDR3 length: 13 residues. CDR1 and CDR2 from the germline V gene are MNHNY and SVGAGI (reference sequence). In DNA form, the CDR3 reads TGTGCCAGCAGCACGAATCAGGGTTATGAGCAGTTCTTC. It translates to CASSTNQGYEQFF.

This clonotype occurred many times. The genes are TRBV7-9 and TRBJ1-3, with a possible D match to TRBD1 (6 bases). The CDR3 totals 12 residues. Germline V gives CDR1 SEHNR, CDR2 FQNEAQ (reference sequence). Between the trimmed V and J ends, which lost 9 bases and 2 bases, there was a span of 8 bases. The CDR3 DNA follows: TGTGCCAGACAGGGACCTGGAAACACCATATATTTT. This sequence encodes CARQGPGNTIYF.

A few counts support this clonotype. The genes are TRBV7-9 and TRBJ2-2; 9 bases fit TRBD1. V shed 5 bases and J 0 bases; nucleotides not matched to a gene: 7. The germline V gene encodes CDR1 SEHNR and CDR2 FQNEAQ (reference sequence). The CDR3 is made up of 17 amino acids. Here the CDR3 reads CASSGGRQGANTGELFF. CDR3 sequence (DNA): TGTGCCAGCAGCGGGGGTCGACAGGGGGCGAACACCGGGGAGCTGTTTTTT.

The rearrangement joins TRBV10-3 to TRBJ2-3, with no clear D. V dropped 2 bases and J dropped 6 bases, with 6 bases sitting between them. The germline gives CDR1 ENHRY, CDR2 SYGVKD. This CDR3 has 12 residues. The CDR3 DNA follows: TGTGCCATCAGTGAGCAAGCGGATACGCAGTATTTT. This translates into CAISEQADTQYF.